The 28 T cell receptor beta chains below come from one sample, sequenced in a study of control samples from healthy donors and cancer patients. Sequenced by immunoSEQ multiplex PCR; TCRdb stores in-frame clones only, minus some. The sample lists around 200,000 clones, just under 95% seen once, with about 1.5% in the top ten. The material sequenced was blood. Every receptor here comes from a man aged 18 to 29 in good health.

The chain couples TRBV30 to TRBJ2-4; 7 bases match TRBD2. The V gene's germline CDR1 is GTSNPN and CDR2 SVGIG (reference sequence). The CDR3 is 12 amino acids. The V and J ends lost 8 bases and 8 bases, in that order; junction bases with no gene match: 9. Here the CDR3 reads CARSGGGDIQYF. As DNA, the CDR3 is TGTGCCCGCTCGGGGGGAGGAGACATTCAGTACTTC. Drawing the rest from reference TRBV30 and TRBJ2-4, the complete variable domain is SQTIHQWPATLVQPVGSPLSLECTVEGTSNPNLYWYRQAAGRGLQLLFYSVGIGQISSEVPQNLSASRPQDRQFILSSKKLLLSDSGFYLCARSGGGDIQYFGAGTRLSVL.

J is TRBJ2-7 and V is TRBV4-1, with TRBD1 matching over 7 bases. The CDR3 covers 13 residues. The germline CDR1 and CDR2 sequences are MGHRA and YSYEKL. Losses at the gene ends were 3 bases for V and 7 bases for J; bases not matched to a gene: 6. CDR3 bases: TGCGCCAGCAGCCACCTGACAGGGATGGAGCAGTACTTC. Translated, it gives CASSHLTGMEQYF.

V is TRBV10-2 and J is TRBJ1-4, with 7 bases fitting TRBD1. Germline loops: CDR1 WSHSY, CDR2 SAAADI. The CDR3 loop spans 14 amino acids. Losses at the gene ends were 9 bases for V and 6 bases for J; bases not matched to a gene: 10. The DNA for the CDR3 is TGCGCCAGTCAGGACAGGTCGGGGGATGAAAAACTGTTTTTT. This sequence encodes CASQDRSGDEKLFF.

CDR3 bases: TGTGCCAGCAGTTCACAGGGACGGAAAAGCTACACCTTC. Translation: CASSSQGRKSYTF. The chain uses TRBV28 and TRBJ1-2; possibly TRBD1 for D (6 bases). Per germline, CDR1 MDHEN and CDR2 SYDVKM. CDR3 length: 13 amino acids. The V gene lost 4 bases and the J gene lost 9 bases, with 15 bases spanning the gap.

DNA for the CDR3: TGTGCCAGCAGTGACCTTCTCAGGGTCATGAACACTGAAGCTTTCTTT. This codes for CASSDLLRVMNTEAFF. This chain links TRBV6-1 with TRBJ1-1, with D possibly being TRBD1 (5 bases). Germline V CDR1 and CDR2: MNHNS, SASEGT. The CDR3 is 16 amino acids. The ends were cut back, 3 bases at V and 0 bases at J, with 14 bases in the middle.

The rearrangement links TRBV10-3 to TRBJ1-6; no clear D. The CDR3 loop spans 15 amino acids. Per germline, CDR1 ENHRY and CDR2 SYGVKD. V shed 3 bases and J shed 7 bases, with 13 bases lying between them. In DNA, the CDR3 is TGTGCCATCAGTGACTTAGGGCCTGGGAATTCACCCCTCCACTTT. This codes for CAISDLGPGNSPLHF.

This chain uses TRBV5-1 with TRBJ1-2, with 12 positions matching TRBD1. The CDR3 has 16 amino acids. Germline V CDR1 and CDR2: SGHRS, YFSETQ. Trimming took 2 bases from V and 6 from J; bases not matched to a gene: 8. The CDR3 is CASSFTGTGGRNGYTF. DNA for the CDR3: TGCGCCAGCAGCTTCACCGGGACAGGGGGCCGGAATGGCTACACCTTC.

The chain links TRBV10-2 to TRBJ2-6, with 9 bases fitting TRBD1. The germline gives CDR1 WSHSY, CDR2 SAAADI. V shed 8 bases and J 1 base; nucleotides not matched to a gene: 6. The CDR3 has 16 amino acids. Here the CDR3 DNA reads TGCGCCAGCGGGGGACAGGGCGAGTCTGGGGCCAACGTCCTGACTTTC. It yields the protein CASGGQGESGANVLTF.

This sequence joins TRBV7-3 and TRBJ2-1; weak D call: TRBD2 (7 bases). V was clipped by 0 bases and J by 10 bases, with 16 bases between them. Germline CDR1 and CDR2: SGHTA and FQGTGA. This CDR3 has 15 residues. The DNA of the CDR3 is TGTGCCAGCAGCTTAACGCGGGGGCCCTTCGAAGAGCAGTTCTTC. Its translation: CASSLTRGPFEEQFF.

The genes are TRBV12-3 or TRBV12-4 and TRBJ2-1, with no clear D. The germline V and J ends were trimmed by 2 bases and 8 bases, with 7 bases remaining between them. The length of the CDR3 is 12 residues. This CDR3 is CASSLMGDEQFF. In DNA, the CDR3 is TGTGCCAGCAGTTTAATGGGCGATGAGCAGTTCTTC.

V is TRBV7-2 and J is TRBJ1-1; perhaps TRBD1 as D (6 bases). Germline V gene data show CDR1 as SGHTA and CDR2 as FQGNSA. This CDR3 is built from 14 residues. Trimming left V 4 bases short and J 5 bases short, with 14 bases between. The chain's CDR3 is CASSYQGQWTEAFF. As DNA, the CDR3 is TGTGCCAGCAGCTATCAGGGGCAATGGACTGAAGCTTTCTTT.

The chain combines TRBV30 with TRBJ1-1, with 11 bases fitting TRBD1. V shed 0 bases and J 5 bases; nucleotides not matched to a gene: 5. This CDR3 comprises 15 residues. Germline-derived CDR1 and CDR2 are GTSNPN and SVGIG (reference sequence). The CDR3 coding sequence is TGTGCCTGGAGTGTCCAGGGACAGGGGGTTACTGAAGCTTTCTTT. It codes for CAWSVQGQGVTEAFF.

V usage is TRBV2 and J usage is TRBJ2-5; TRBD2 matches at 11 bases. This CDR3 has 18 residues. Germline assignment: CDR1 SNHLY and CDR2 FYNNEI. V lost 4 bases, J lost 0 bases, and 10 bases stayed unmatched. The chain's CDR3 is CASSGGLAVLVNQETQYF. CDR3 nucleotide sequence: TGTGCCAGCAGTGGGGGACTAGCGGTCCTAGTAAACCAAGAGACCCAGTACTTC. The full variable domain, its missing parts supplied by reference TRBV2 and TRBJ2-5, is EPEVTQTPSHQVTQMGQEVILRCVPISNHLYFYWYRQILGQKVEFLVSFYNNEISEKSEIFDDQFSVERPDGSNFTLKIRSTKLEDSAMYFCASSGGLAVLVNQETQYFGPGTRLLVL.

The chain employs TRBV14 and TRBJ2-7, with D possibly being TRBD1 (6 bases). The CDR3 spans 16 residues. V was clipped by 0 bases and J by 1 base, with 13 bases between them. CDR1 SGHDN and CDR2 FVKESK come from the germline V gene. The DNA of the CDR3 is TGTGCCAGCAGCCAAGATTCATACAGGGCGTCCTACGAGCAGTACTTC. Protein sequence: CASSQDSYRASYEQYF.

This chain connects TRBV6-5 to TRBJ2-7; maybe TRBD1 (5 bases). Germline V lookup: CDR1 MNHEY, CDR2 SVGAGI. Trimming pared 6 bases from V and 4 bases from J, leaving 16 bases between. This CDR3 is built from 14 residues. The CDR3 coding sequence is TGTGCCAGCAGAGACAGAGGATCCCGTTACGAGCAGTACTTC. Its translation: CASRDRGSRYEQYF.

In regard to this clone: The germline gene is not matched at one end of the junction; a read error may be the cause. The chain is built from TRBV28 and TRBJ1-1; D is perhaps TRBD1 (5 bases). CDR3 size: 13 residues. In germline, CDR1 is MDHEN, CDR2 SYDVKM. This chain's CDR3 is CASIGTGRTEAFF. CDR3 in DNA: TGTGCAAGCATAGGAACAGGAAGGACTGAAGCTTTCTTT.

This rearrangement joins TRBV15 to TRBJ2-3; 11 bases match TRBD1. The junction had 1 base not matched to a gene; V was cut back by 3 bases and J by 2 bases. Germline V CDR1 and CDR2: LNHNV, YYDKDF (reference sequence). The CDR3 is 15 residues long. The CDR3 nucleotides read TGTGCCACCAGCAGCGGACAGGGGGCCACAGATACGCAGTATTTT. Its translation: CATSSGQGATDTQYF.

The V call is TRBV12-5, the J call TRBJ2-6, with TRBD1 matching 9 bases. V lost 6 bases and J lost 2; bases outside the gene matches: 14. Germline CDR1 and CDR2: LGHNT and FRNRAP. The CDR3 length is 19 residues. The CDR3, as DNA: TGTGCTAGTGGAGTCTCCCGGGACAGGGTTCGTACTGGGGCCAACGTCCTGACTTTC. As protein: CASGVSRDRVRTGANVLTF. The full variable domain, rest sourced from reference TRBV12-5 and TRBJ2-6, is DARVTQTPRHKVTEMGQEVTMRCQPILGHNTVFWYRQTMMQGLELLAYFRNRAPLDDSGMPKDRFSAEMPDATLATLKIQPSEPRDSAVYFCASGVSRDRVRTGANVLTFGAGSRLTVL.

This chain links TRBV4-1 with TRBJ1-4; no definite D call. This CDR3 has 17 residues. Germline-derived CDR1 and CDR2 are MGHRA and YSYEKL. The germline V and J ends were trimmed by 1 base and 0 bases, with 12 bases remaining between them. CDR3 loop: CASSQGAPGTTNEKLFF. In DNA, the CDR3 is TGCGCCAGCAGCCAAGGTGCCCCCGGGACAACTAATGAAAAACTGTTTTTT.

The V call is TRBV5-4, the J call TRBJ1-6; TRBD1 matches 9 bases. V gave up 4 bases and J gave up 10 bases; unmatched junction bases: 9. In germline, CDR1 is SGHNT, CDR2 YYREEE (reference sequence). This CDR3 comprises 15 residues. CDR3 in amino acids: CASSHPGQGGSPLHF. The DNA of the CDR3 is TGTGCCAGCAGCCACCCGGGACAGGGAGGATCACCCCTCCACTTT.

The V gene is TRBV7-3, the J gene TRBJ2-5, with D tentatively TRBD2 (6 bases). Trimming stripped 4 bases from V and 3 bases from J, with 15 bases between. The CDR3 runs 15 residues. Per the germline V gene, CDR1 is SGHTA and CDR2 is FQGTGA. Here the CDR3 DNA reads TGTGCCAGCAGCTCCGCCCGGGGGAAGGAAGAGACCCAGTACTTC. Protein sequence: CASSSARGKEETQYF.

The rearrangement uses TRBV6-5 and TRBJ2-7, with D possibly matching TRBD2 (7 bases). The CDR3 extends over 15 amino acids. The V end lost 8 bases, the J end lost 5 bases, and 22 bases lay between the germline ends. CDR1 and CDR2 (germline): MNHEY, SVGAGI. Written as DNA, the CDR3 is TGTGCCAGCTCGGCTAGGGGGGGAGGGCTTAACGAGCAGTACTTC. Translated: CASSARGGGLNEQYF.

The chain combines TRBV18 with TRBJ2-1; 9 nucleotides line up with TRBD1. V lost 3 bases and J lost 6; bases outside the gene matches: 6. The CDR3 sequence is 15 residues long. Looked up from germline, CDR1 is KGHSH and CDR2 is LQKENI. The CDR3 sequence: CASSPGQGRRNEQFF. CDR3 bases: TGTGCCAGCTCACCGGGACAGGGAAGACGCAATGAGCAGTTCTTC.

CDR3 DNA sequence: TGTGCCACCAGTGACCCATGGGGTGGCGAGCAGTACTTC. Residues: CATSDPWGGEQYF. The genes are TRBV24-1 and TRBJ2-7; D remains ambiguous. V shed 4 bases and J shed 6 bases, with 12 bases lying between them. From germline, CDR1 is KGHDR and CDR2 SFDVKD. The CDR3 extends over 13 amino acids.

The gene calls are TRBV5-1 and TRBJ1-6; maybe TRBD1 (6 bases). Germline loops: CDR1 SGHRS, CDR2 YFSETQ. The V end lost 0 bases, the J end lost 7 bases, and 8 bases lay between the germline ends. The CDR3 spans 14 residues. The chain's CDR3 is CASSLDRENSPLHF. The CDR3 region has the DNA TGCGCCAGCAGCTTGGACAGGGAGAATTCACCCCTCCACTTT.

V and J are TRBV10-3 and TRBJ2-1; D unclear. The CDR3 spans 12 residues. V gave up 1 base and J gave up 7 bases, with 5 bases separating them. CDR1 and CDR2 (germline): ENHRY, SYGVKD. The DNA of the CDR3 is TGTGCCATCAGTGAGTTCGGGAATGAGCAGTTCTTC. As protein: CAISEFGNEQFF.

This clone was observed once. The chain links TRBV9 to TRBJ2-7, with TRBD1 matching 12 bases. This CDR3 comprises 14 residues. The ends lost 0 bases at V and 7 bases at J; junction bases unmatched: 2. CDR1 SGDLS and CDR2 YYNGEE come from the germline V gene. CDR3 region: CASSVGDRGREQYF. CDR3 DNA sequence: TGTGCCAGCAGCGTAGGGGACAGGGGGCGTGAGCAGTACTTC.

V gene TRBV9 combines with J gene TRBJ2-5; TRBD1 matches at 9 bases. This CDR3 is built from 13 residues. Germline V gene lookup returns CDR1 SGDLS and CDR2 YYNGEE. Unmatched junction bases numbered 4, after V lost 6 bases and J lost 4 bases. The DNA of the CDR3 is TGTGCCAGCAACCCGGGACAGGGAGAGACCCAGTACTTC. Amino acids: CASNPGQGETQYF.